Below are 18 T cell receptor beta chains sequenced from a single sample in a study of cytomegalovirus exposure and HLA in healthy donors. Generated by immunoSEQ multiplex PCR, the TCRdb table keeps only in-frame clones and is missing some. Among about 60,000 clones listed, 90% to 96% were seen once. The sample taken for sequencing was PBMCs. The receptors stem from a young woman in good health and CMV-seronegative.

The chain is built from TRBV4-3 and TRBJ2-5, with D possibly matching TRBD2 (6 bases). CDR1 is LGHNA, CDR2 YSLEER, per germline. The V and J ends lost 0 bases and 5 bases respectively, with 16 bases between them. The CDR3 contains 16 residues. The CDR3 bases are TGCGCCAGCAGCCAAGATCGGGGGACCCGAGGGGAGACCCAGTACTTC. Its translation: CASSQDRGTRGETQYF.

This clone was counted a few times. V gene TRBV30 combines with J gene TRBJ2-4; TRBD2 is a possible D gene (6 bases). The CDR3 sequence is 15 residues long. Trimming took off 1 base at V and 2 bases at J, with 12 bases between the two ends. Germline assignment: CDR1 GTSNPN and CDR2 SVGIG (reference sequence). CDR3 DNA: TGTGCCTGGAGTGGGGGGGTGGGGTCCAAAAACATTCAGTACTTC. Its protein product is CAWSGGVGSKNIQYF.

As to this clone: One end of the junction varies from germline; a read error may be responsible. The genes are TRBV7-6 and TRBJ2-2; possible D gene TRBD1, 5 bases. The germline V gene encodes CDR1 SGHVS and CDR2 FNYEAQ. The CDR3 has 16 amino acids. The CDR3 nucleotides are TGTGGCAGCAGCTTAGAGCAGGGTGGAATCGGCGGGGAGCTGTTTTTT. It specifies CGSSLEQGGIGGELFF.

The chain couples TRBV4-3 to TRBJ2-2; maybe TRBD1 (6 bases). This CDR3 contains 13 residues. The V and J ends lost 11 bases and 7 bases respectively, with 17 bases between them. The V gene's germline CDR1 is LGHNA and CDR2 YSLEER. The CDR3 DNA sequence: TGCGCCTCACGGGACAAAAGGGGCGGGGAGCTGTTTTTT. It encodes CASRDKRGGELFF.

Here the CDR3 reads CASSPPGGETQYF. CDR3 DNA: TGTGCCAGCAGCCCCCCGGGGGGGGAGACCCAGTACTTC. The chain recombines TRBV28 with TRBJ2-5; 8 bases agree with TRBD2. V was pared by 6 bases and J by 5 bases, with 5 bases of the junction left unmatched. Per the germline V gene, CDR1 is MDHEN and CDR2 is SYDVKM. There are 13 residues in the CDR3. The entire variable domain, with the rest obtained from reference TRBV28 and TRBJ2-5, is as follows: DVKVTQSSRYLVKRTGEKVFLECVQDMDHENMFWYRQDPGLGLRLIYFSYDVKMKEKGDIPEGYSVSREKKERFSLILESASTNQTSMYLCASSPPGGETQYFGPGTRLLVL.

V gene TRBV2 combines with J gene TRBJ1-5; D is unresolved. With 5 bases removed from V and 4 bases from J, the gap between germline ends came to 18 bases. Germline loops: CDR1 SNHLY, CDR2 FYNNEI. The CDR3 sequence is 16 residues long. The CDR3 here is CASSPPQVAFNQPQHF. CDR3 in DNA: TGTGCCAGCAGTCCTCCCCAGGTGGCATTTAATCAGCCCCAGCATTTT. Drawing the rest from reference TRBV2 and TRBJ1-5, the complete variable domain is EPEVTQTPSHQVTQMGQEVILRCVPISNHLYFYWYRQILGQKVEFLVSFYNNEISEKSEIFDDQFSVERPDGSNFTLKIRSTKLEDSAMYFCASSPPQVAFNQPQHFGDGTRLSIL.

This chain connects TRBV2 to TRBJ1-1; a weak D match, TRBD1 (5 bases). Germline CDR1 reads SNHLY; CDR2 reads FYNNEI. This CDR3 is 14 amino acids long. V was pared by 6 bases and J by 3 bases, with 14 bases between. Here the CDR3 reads CASRWGGFDTEAFF. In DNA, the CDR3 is TGTGCCAGCAGATGGGGGGGATTTGACACTGAAGCTTTCTTT.

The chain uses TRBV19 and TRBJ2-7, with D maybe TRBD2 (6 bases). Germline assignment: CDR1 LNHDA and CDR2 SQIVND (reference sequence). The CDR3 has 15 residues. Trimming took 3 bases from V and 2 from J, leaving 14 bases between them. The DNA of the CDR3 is TGTGCCAGTAGTATGTATGGCCCGGGGGCCTACGAGCAGTACTTC. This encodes CASSMYGPGAYEQYF.

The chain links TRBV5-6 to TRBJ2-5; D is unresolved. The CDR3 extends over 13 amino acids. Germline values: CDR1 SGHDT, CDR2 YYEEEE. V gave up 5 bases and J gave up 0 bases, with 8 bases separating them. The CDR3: CASRVRDQETQYF. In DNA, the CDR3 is TGTGCCAGCAGAGTCCGGGACCAAGAGACCCAGTACTTC. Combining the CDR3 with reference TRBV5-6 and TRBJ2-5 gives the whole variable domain DAGVTQSPTHLIKTRGQQVTLRCSPKSGHDTVSWYQQALGQGPQFIFQYYEEEERQRGNFPDRFSGHQFPNYSSELNVNALLLGDSALYLCASRVRDQETQYFGPGTRLLVL.

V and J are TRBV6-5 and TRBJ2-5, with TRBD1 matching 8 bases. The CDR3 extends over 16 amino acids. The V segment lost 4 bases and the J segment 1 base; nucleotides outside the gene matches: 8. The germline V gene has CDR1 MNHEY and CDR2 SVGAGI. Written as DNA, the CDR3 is TGTGCCAGCAGTTCGGGGACCCAGGGGGCCCAAGAGACCCAGTACTTC. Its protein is CASSSGTQGAQETQYF.

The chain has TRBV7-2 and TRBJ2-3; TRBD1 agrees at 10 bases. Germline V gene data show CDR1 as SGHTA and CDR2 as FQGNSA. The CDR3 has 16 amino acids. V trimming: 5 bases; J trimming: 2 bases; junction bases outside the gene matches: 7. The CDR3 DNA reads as TGTGCCAGCAGCGCCATGGGACAGGGGAACACAGATACGCAGTATTTT. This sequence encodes CASSAMGQGNTDTQYF.

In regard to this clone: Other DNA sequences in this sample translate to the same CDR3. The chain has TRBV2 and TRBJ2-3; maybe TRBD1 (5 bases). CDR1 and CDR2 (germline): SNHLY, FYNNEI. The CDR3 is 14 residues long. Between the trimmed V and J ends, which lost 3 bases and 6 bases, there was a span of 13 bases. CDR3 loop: CASSDQGGADTQYF. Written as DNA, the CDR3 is TGTGCCAGCAGTGATCAGGGTGGCGCGGATACGCAGTATTTT.

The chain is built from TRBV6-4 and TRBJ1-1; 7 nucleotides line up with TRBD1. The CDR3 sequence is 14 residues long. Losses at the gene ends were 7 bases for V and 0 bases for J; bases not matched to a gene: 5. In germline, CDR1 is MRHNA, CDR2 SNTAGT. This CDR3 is CASTRGQVNTEAFF. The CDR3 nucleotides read TGTGCCAGCACCCGAGGACAGGTGAACACTGAAGCTTTCTTT.

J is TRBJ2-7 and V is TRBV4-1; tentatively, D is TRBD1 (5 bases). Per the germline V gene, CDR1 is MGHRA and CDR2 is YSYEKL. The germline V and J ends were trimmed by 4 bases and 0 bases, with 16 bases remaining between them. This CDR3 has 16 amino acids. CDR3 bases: TGCGCCAGCAGCCCAGGGCGCGGCAGTCTCTCCTACGAGCAGTACTTC. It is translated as CASSPGRGSLSYEQYF.

In nucleotides, the CDR3 is TGTGCCAGTAGTATGGGCAGGGCGTCTAACTATGGCTACACCTTC. Protein product: CASSMGRASNYGYTF. The V call is TRBV19, the J call TRBJ1-2; maybe TRBD1 (5 bases). This CDR3 spans 15 amino acids. The V gene lost 3 bases and the J gene lost 0 bases, with 11 bases spanning the gap. Per germline, CDR1 LNHDA and CDR2 SQIVND (reference sequence).

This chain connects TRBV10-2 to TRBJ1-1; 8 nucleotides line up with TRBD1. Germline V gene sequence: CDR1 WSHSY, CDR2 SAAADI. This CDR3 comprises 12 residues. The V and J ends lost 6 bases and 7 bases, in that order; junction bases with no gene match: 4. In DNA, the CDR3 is TGCGCCAGCAGGGGACAGGAGTTTGAAGCTTTCTTT. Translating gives CASRGQEFEAFF.

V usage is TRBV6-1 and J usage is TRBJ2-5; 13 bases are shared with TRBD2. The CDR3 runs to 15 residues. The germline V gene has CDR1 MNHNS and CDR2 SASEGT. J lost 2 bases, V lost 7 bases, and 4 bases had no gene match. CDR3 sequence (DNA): TGTGCCAGCACCCCACTAGCGGGGGGGCAAGAGACCCAGTACTTC. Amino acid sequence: CASTPLAGGQETQYF.

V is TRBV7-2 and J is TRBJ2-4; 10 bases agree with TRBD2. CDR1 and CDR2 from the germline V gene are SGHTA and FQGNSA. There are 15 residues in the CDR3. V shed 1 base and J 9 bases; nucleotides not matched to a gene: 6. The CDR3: CASSLGLAGVSIQYF. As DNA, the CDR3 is TGTGCCAGCAGCTTAGGCCTAGCGGGAGTCTCCATTCAGTACTTC.